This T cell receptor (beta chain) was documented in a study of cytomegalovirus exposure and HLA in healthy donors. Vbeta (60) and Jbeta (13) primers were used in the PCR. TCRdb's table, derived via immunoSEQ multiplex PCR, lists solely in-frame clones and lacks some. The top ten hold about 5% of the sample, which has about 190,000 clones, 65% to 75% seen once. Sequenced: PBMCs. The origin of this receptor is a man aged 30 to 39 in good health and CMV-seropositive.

The CDR3 loop reads CSAGTIVREQFF. CDR3 coding DNA: TGCAGCGCTGGGACTATCGTTCGAGAGCAGTTCTTC. The gene calls are TRBV29-1 and TRBJ2-1, with TRBD2 matching 7 bases. This CDR3 spans 12 amino acids. CDR1 is SQVTM and CDR2 is ANQGSEA in the germline V gene. V lost 7 bases to trimming and J lost 10 bases; unmatched junction nucleotides: 10.